A single sample is the source of the 6 T cell receptor beta chains below, sequenced in a study of vaccination and CD4 T cells after COVID-19. Noted treatment: roughly 10-day PBMC culture with coronavirus spike peptide pools or control peptides (ViraFEST assay). Collection of the unexposed donor's CD4+ T cells took place before the COVID-19 pandemic (2011-2018). With the Oncomine TCR Beta short-read assay, DNA from cultured CD4+ T cells was sequenced. TCRdb reanalysed the PCR reads using MiXCR and keeps one entry per CDR3 protein. The sample consists of thousands of distinct CDR3 sequences, around 48% of them appearing once. Their antigens remain unidentified. What was sequenced was CD4+ T cells from blood, cultured in vitro. All receptors derive from a human donor in good health.

The chain has TRBV11-3 and TRBJ1-5, with D possibly being TRBD1 (6 bases). Between the trimmed V and J ends, which lost 5 bases and 4 bases, there was a span of 12 bases. Germline V gene data show CDR1 as SGHNT and CDR2 as YENEEA. This CDR3 has 14 residues. Here the CDR3 DNA reads TGTGCCAGCAGCCTCGGGACACTTAATCAGCCCCAGCATTTT. It translates to CASSLGTLNQPQHF.

The chain combines TRBV20-1 with TRBJ2-3; 8 nucleotides align to TRBD2. Germline values: CDR1 DFQATT, CDR2 SNEGSKA (reference sequence). The CDR3 has 15 residues. Germline trimming cut 6 bases from V and 1 base from J; bases unmatched to any gene: 9. DNA of the CDR3: TGCAGTGCGCCAAGCTCGACTAGCGGCACAGATACGCAGTATTTT. Translating gives CSAPSSTSGTDTQYF.

This chain links TRBV6-1 with TRBJ2-6; D remains unclear. This CDR3 has 15 amino acids. Trimming cost V 5 bases and J 0 bases, with 8 bases left between them. Germline assignment: CDR1 MNHNS and CDR2 SASEGT. CDR3: CASSRPVSGANVLTF. DNA of the CDR3: TGTGCCAGCAGTAGACCGGTCTCTGGGGCCAACGTCCTGACTTTC.

This clonotype has more than one count but fewer than ten. The chain combines TRBV15 with TRBJ2-1; 7 bases fit TRBD2. CDR3 length: 18 amino acids. J gave up 4 bases and V 4 bases, and 16 bases lay outside the gene matches. Looked up from germline, CDR1 is LNHNV and CDR2 is YYDKDF (reference sequence). CDR3 in DNA: TGTGCCACCAGCATCGGATGGAGCGGGAAGTTGGGGTACAATGAGCAGTTCTTC. It is translated as CATSIGWSGKLGYNEQFF.

The chain links TRBV2 to TRBJ2-7, with 9 bases aligning to TRBD2. Germline-derived CDR1 and CDR2 are SNHLY and FYNNEI. After removal of 6 bases from V and 3 bases from J, the junction contained 9 bases not matched to a gene. The length of the CDR3 is 15 residues. CDR3 coding DNA: TGTGCCAGCAGAACGGTAGCGGGGGCCCGCTACGAGCAGTACTTC. Translating gives CASRTVAGARYEQYF. Using reference TRBV2 and TRBJ2-7 for the parts outside the CDR3, the full variable domain is EPEVTQTPSHQVTQMGQEVILRCVPISNHLYFYWYRQILGQKVEFLVSFYNNEISEKSEIFDDQFSVERPDGSNFTLKIRSTKLEDSAMYFCASRTVAGARYEQYFGPGTRLTVT.

The chain has TRBV19 and TRBJ1-5; the D is unclear. This CDR3 comprises 14 residues. The V end lost 2 bases, the J end lost 0 bases, and 5 bases lay between the germline ends. CDR1 LNHDA and CDR2 SQIVND come from the germline V gene (reference sequence). The chain's CDR3 is CASSISGSNQPQHF. The CDR3 DNA reads as TGTGCCAGTAGTATATCGGGTAGCAATCAGCCCCAGCATTTT.